These 2 T cell receptor beta chains were all obtained from the same sample, sequenced in a study of immune heterogeneity within non-small cell lung tumors (dated by TCRdb to the late 2010s). TCRdb shows the sequencer as HiSeq X Ten. The TCR beta CDR3 region was amplified with a multiplex PCR system whose first round of about 9 cycles used 32 V-gene forward primers and 13 J-gene reverse primers. TCRdb trimmed the raw reads at Q25, called clones with MiXCR and kept productive beta chains. For every CDR3 protein sequence, its rows merge into one entry that carries the most common genes and DNA. This sample lists some 22,000 distinct CDR3 sequences; about 29% were detected once. In total, the top ten clones hold 4.4% of the sample. The TCR template was genomic DNA extracted from bulk tumor tissue, and around 540 ng of gDNA was amplified for each sample. Multiple biopsies per primary tumor were taken during surgery, spaced as far apart as possible within the tumor mass. The study cohort was described as untreated, and the patients were newly diagnosed NSCLC cases having curative surgery.

Material for sequencing was lung tumor tissue. The origin of the receptors is a man aged 40-49 years with non-small cell lung cancer.

The J gene is TRBJ2-3, the V gene TRBV19; 7 bases are a match to TRBD1. The V and J ends lost 3 bases and 7 bases, in that order; junction bases with no gene match: 13. This CDR3 is 16 amino acids long. CDR1 and CDR2 from the germline V gene are LNHDA and SQIVND (reference sequence). Written as DNA, the CDR3 is TGTGCCAGTAGTATGGGTGGGGACAGCCTCAGGAATACGCAGTATTTT. Its protein is CASSMGGDSLRNTQYF.

This clonotype was found a few times. This sequence joins TRBV4-1 and TRBJ2-7, with a weak D call TRBD2 (6 bases). The germline V and J ends were trimmed by 0 bases and 3 bases, with 12 bases remaining between them. CDR3 length equals 15 residues. Germline CDR1 is MGHRA and CDR2 is YSYEKL. CDR3 amino acids: CASSQDREYLYEQYF. Here the CDR3 DNA reads TGCGCCAGCAGCCAAGACCGGGAGTATCTCTACGAGCAGTACTTC.